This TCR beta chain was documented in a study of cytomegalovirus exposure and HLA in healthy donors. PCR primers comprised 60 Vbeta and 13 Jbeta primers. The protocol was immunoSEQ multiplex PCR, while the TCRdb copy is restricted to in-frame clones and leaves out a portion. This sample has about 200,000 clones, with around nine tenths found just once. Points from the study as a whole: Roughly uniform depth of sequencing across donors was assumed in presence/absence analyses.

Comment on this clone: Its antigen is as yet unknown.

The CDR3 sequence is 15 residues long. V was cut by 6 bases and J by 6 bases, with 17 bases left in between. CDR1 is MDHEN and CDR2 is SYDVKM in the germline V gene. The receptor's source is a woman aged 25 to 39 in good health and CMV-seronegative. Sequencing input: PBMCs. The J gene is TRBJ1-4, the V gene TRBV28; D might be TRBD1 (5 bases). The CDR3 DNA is TGTGCCAGCAGCCCTCCGGGACCGGGGGATGAAAAACTGTTTTTT. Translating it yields CASSPPGPGDEKLFF.